The 19 T cell receptor beta chains listed next were all sequenced from one sample in a study of identical twins. TCRdb ran MiXCR on the 5' RACE reads and lists one entry per CDR3 protein. In the table there are approximately 890,000 distinct CDR3 sequences, roughly an eighth of which are singletons. The same data also went into a second study, on yellow fever vaccine responses in identical twins.

The sequencing sample was made of PBMCs. These receptors were taken from a woman aged 18-29 years in good health.

This chain uses TRBV5-1 with TRBJ2-1, with D uncertain. Germline values: CDR1 SGHRS, CDR2 YFSETQ. Trimming pared 0 bases from V and 6 bases from J, leaving 10 bases between. This CDR3 is 14 amino acids long. CDR3 coding DNA: TGCGCCAGCAGCTTGGAAAGAGCAGGCAATGAGCAGTTCTTC. Its translation: CASSLERAGNEQFF.

This clonotype was seen a handful of times. The chain couples TRBV6-1 to TRBJ1-1; D is possibly TRBD1 (5 bases). V gave up 6 bases and J gave up 7 bases, with 15 bases separating them. Germline CDR1 MNHNS, CDR2 SASEGT. The CDR3 is made up of 13 amino acids. The CDR3 DNA is TGTGCCAGCAGCCTTTTATCTGGGGGTGAAGCTTTCTTT. It codes for CASSLLSGGEAFF.

This clonotype was counted between two and nine times. The CDR3: CATSREVLNTEAFF. The CDR3, as DNA: TGTGCCACCAGCAGAGAAGTATTGAACACTGAAGCTTTCTTT. The chain recombines TRBV15 with TRBJ1-1, with D hard to call. The CDR3 is made up of 14 amino acids. Germline V gene lookup returns CDR1 LNHNV and CDR2 YYDKDF (reference sequence). V was cut by 0 bases and J by 0 bases, with 5 bases left in between.

This clonotype was seen a few times. This chain connects TRBV3-1 to TRBJ1-1; D call uncertain. CDR3 length equals 13 residues. The germline gives CDR1 LGHDT, CDR2 YNNKEL (reference sequence). Trimming shortened V by 6 bases and J by 2 bases, and 10 bases separated the two germline ends. The CDR3 DNA sequence: TGTGCCAGCAGGTTGACATTCAACACTGAAGCTTTCTTT. It yields the protein CASRLTFNTEAFF.

The chain recombines TRBV27 with TRBJ1-1; D is undetermined. Trimming took 0 bases from V and 1 from J, leaving 9 bases between them. This CDR3 contains 15 residues. Germline V gene lookup returns CDR1 MNHEY and CDR2 SMNVEV (reference sequence). The CDR3 DNA sequence: TGTGCCAGCAGTTTATCGAATATCGGGAACACTGAAGCTTTCTTT. This encodes CASSLSNIGNTEAFF.

This clonotype was observed a few times. The genes are TRBV24-1 and TRBJ2-1, with 7 bases fitting TRBD2. This CDR3 region has 16 residues. The V segment lost 9 bases and the J segment 6 bases; nucleotides outside the gene matches: 16. Germline assignment: CDR1 KGHDR and CDR2 SFDVKD. In DNA form, the CDR3 reads TGTGCCACCTCTCCCGAACTAGCGTCCGGCCCCAATGAGCAGTTCTTC. It codes for CATSPELASGPNEQFF.

J is TRBJ1-2 and V is TRBV7-2; 7 bases are shared with TRBD1. The CDR3 length is 13 residues. The V segment lost 0 bases and the J segment 9 bases; nucleotides outside the gene matches: 4. In germline, CDR1 is SGHTA, CDR2 FQGNSA. CDR3 in amino acids: CASSLALQGRYTF. CDR3 DNA sequence: TGTGCCAGCAGCTTAGCCCTACAGGGGCGCTACACCTTC.

A few counts support this clonotype. The V call is TRBV6-5, the J call TRBJ2-1; the D is unclear. CDR1 is MNHEY, CDR2 SVGAGI, per germline. The CDR3 loop spans 11 amino acids. With 8 bases removed from V and 9 bases from J, the gap between germline ends came to 11 bases. The CDR3 nucleotides read TGTGCCAGCGTAGGACGTTTTGAGCAGTTCTTC. Protein sequence: CASVGRFEQFF.

This clonotype was seen ten or more times. The chain joins TRBV12-3 or TRBV12-4 to TRBJ2-3; D may be TRBD2 (6 bases). The CDR3 totals 15 residues. The V end was cut by 6 bases, the J end by 5 bases, with 18 bases between. The CDR3 nucleotides are TGTGCCAGCAGCCCCGGGACTGGTCTCCAAGATACGCAGTATTTT. This encodes CASSPGTGLQDTQYF.

This sequence joins TRBV4-2 and TRBJ2-5; 10 nucleotides agree with TRBD2. With V trimmed by 1 base and J by 1 base, 3 bases remained unmatched. Germline CDR1 LGHNA, CDR2 YNFKEQ. The CDR3 has 16 amino acids. CDR3 coding DNA: TGTGCCAGCAGCCAAGTTACTAGCGGGGTCCAAGAGACCCAGTACTTC. This translates into CASSQVTSGVQETQYF.

In this sample, this clonotype turned up a few times. V is TRBV12-3 or TRBV12-4 and J is TRBJ1-3; D is unclear. The CDR3 contains 13 residues. Trimming cost V 4 bases and J 4 bases, with 8 bases left between them. The CDR3 reads CASSSLEGNTIYF. In DNA, the CDR3 is TGTGCCAGCAGTTCGCTTGAGGGAAACACCATATATTTT.

This clonotype was picked up many times. The V call is TRBV2, the J call TRBJ2-3; 10 bases are a match to TRBD2. Germline lookup yields CDR1 SNHLY and CDR2 FYNNEI. This CDR3 spans 14 amino acids. V shed 9 bases and J 0 bases; nucleotides not matched to a gene: 3. The CDR3 nucleotides read TGTGCCAGTAGGACTAGCGGTAGCACAGATACGCAGTATTTT. It is translated as CASRTSGSTDTQYF.

V usage is TRBV11-2 and J usage is TRBJ2-5, with D uncertain. CDR3 length: 14 residues. The germline V gene has CDR1 SGHAT and CDR2 FQNNGV. With 7 bases removed from V and 4 bases from J, the gap between germline ends came to 16 bases. This CDR3 is CASTPGRLIETQYF. The CDR3 DNA sequence: TGTGCCAGCACCCCTGGCAGGTTGATAGAGACCCAGTACTTC.

This clonotype was counted only a few times. This rearrangement joins TRBV29-1 to TRBJ2-2; D gene unclear. The CDR3 extends over 11 amino acids. V was shortened by 6 bases and J by 8 bases, with 10 bases between the two germline ends. Germline-derived CDR1 and CDR2 are SQVTM and ANQGSEA. As DNA, the CDR3 is TGCAGCGTCTCTATGGCTGGGGAGCTGTTTTTT. It encodes CSVSMAGELFF.

This clonotype came up a few times. The genes are TRBV10-3 and TRBJ1-5; 9 nucleotides match TRBD1. The germline V gene encodes CDR1 ENHRY and CDR2 SYGVKD. This CDR3 is 15 amino acids long. V dropped 2 bases and J dropped 5; count of bases not matched to a gene: 4. The CDR3 nucleotides are TGTGCCATCAGTGAGGGGGGACAGGGCTATCAGCCCCAGCATTTT. This codes for CAISEGGQGYQPQHF.

The chain is built from TRBV2 and TRBJ2-7, with 7 bases fitting TRBD1. Germline assignment: CDR1 SNHLY and CDR2 FYNNEI. The V and J ends lost 4 bases and 2 bases, in that order; junction bases with no gene match: 5. This CDR3 spans 14 amino acids. CDR3 bases: TGTGCCAGCAGTGCCGGGACAGCTGCCTACGAGCAGTACTTC. Translation gives CASSAGTAAYEQYF.

CDR3 loop: CASSIPAGGRNEQFF. CDR3 bases: TGTGCCAGTAGTATTCCAGCGGGAGGTCGAAATGAGCAGTTCTTC. This rearrangement joins TRBV19 to TRBJ2-1; 9 bases map to TRBD2. In germline, CDR1 is LNHDA, CDR2 SQIVND (reference sequence). V gave up 3 bases and J gave up 7 bases; unmatched junction bases: 7. This CDR3 contains 15 residues.

A few counts support this clonotype. The V gene is TRBV9, the J gene TRBJ2-1; 8 bases map to TRBD2. This CDR3 contains 15 residues. The germline V gene has CDR1 SGDLS and CDR2 YYNGEE. After removal of 3 bases from V and 5 bases from J, the junction contained 7 bases not matched to a gene. The CDR3 coding sequence is TGTGCCAGCAGCGCTGGCGGGGGGCCCAACAATGAGCAGTTCTTC. It yields the protein CASSAGGGPNNEQFF.

The sample holds a few counts of this clonotype. The chain employs TRBV7-9 and TRBJ2-7; D call uncertain. The CDR3 has 13 residues. Trimming removed 4 bases at V and 0 bases at J, with 7 bases between. Germline loops: CDR1 SEHNR, CDR2 FQNEAQ (reference sequence). The CDR3 DNA reads TGTGCCAGCAGCTCTGACATCTCCTACGAGCAGTACGTC. This encodes CASSSDISYEQYV.